These T cell receptor beta chains were read from a single sample in a study of blood T cell repertoires in COVID-19. Assay used: immunoSEQ multiplex PCR; TCRdb lists only in-frame clones, some missing. Of roughly 73,000 clones in the sample, around nine tenths are singletons; the top ten hold roughly 2.5%. The sequenced sample consisted of peripheral blood. Receptors were obtained from a man aged 70 or older with active or convalescent COVID-19. Each CDR3 is given with its conserved first and last residue. Each record gives: clone size, CDR3 length, V gene, CDR3 protein. Clone sizes are given selectively: once, few, many, or a class where the clone is expanded.

-,15,TRBV9,CASTIDIGDGNTIYF
-,16,TRBV6-1,CASSEALGQGNEKLFF
-,18,TRBV11-2,CASSLGGSGISSYNEQFF
-,14,TRBV27,CASKVGAEDTEAFF
-,15,TRBV6-1,CASSEVQGGTGELFF
-,12,TRBV2,CASSALHNEQFF
-,15,TRBV9,CASSVTSGDRDTQYF
-,14,TRBV19,CASRTGGLNEKLFF
-,17,TRBV27,CASSLSIREGRGYEQYF
-,15,TRBV14,CASSQAGGEVNEQFF
-,13,TRBV27,CASGSDRHYEQYF
few,15,TRBV3-1/TRBV3-2,CASSQERREWETQYF
-,16,TRBV13,CASSFTGTPDYNEQFF
few,14,TRBV6-5,CASSLGHSGDTQYF
few,16,TRBV29-1,CSARGLAGSQGGELFF
-,13,TRBV7-9,CASSQGAGNEQFF
-,12,TRBV5-5,CASSLLTDTQYF
-,17,TRBV6-1,CASSEYPTGQGVYEQYF
few,13,TRBV5-1,CASSTGQETGYTF
-,16,TRBV5-1,CASSFQGAGSYNEQFF
-,12,TRBV2,CASTGFSEKLFF
-,14,TRBV5-6,CASSVPSGQETQYF
once,14,TRBV18,CASSQQGSNEKLFF
-,15,TRBV4-1,CASSQGWDRASGYTF
-,14,TRBV5-1,CASSLGQGYTEAFF
-,15,TRBV6-6,CASLSGAGYGNEQFF
-,17,TRBV21-1,CASSPRTSGSWSETQYF
-,15,TRBV9,CASTLGLASYNEQFF
-,14,TRBV15,CATSTRQTNQPQHF
-,15,TRBV7-6,CASRPLPSSYNEQFF
-,16,TRBV5-4,CASSKGQGVSVYGYTF
-,12,TRBV6-5,CASREGGYGYTF
-,11,TRBV20-1,CSAYRKTEAFF
-,14,TRBV2,CASSDGPGAYGYTF
-,12,TRBV25-1,CASSEGGREQYF
-,14,TRBV11-2,CASSFGTSLETQYF
-,16,TRBV6-1,CASSEAHIDTGDEQYF
-,15,TRBV6-5,CASSYSGTLGGELFF
-,17,TRBV5-4,CASSSGLAGVVGNEQFF
-,15,TRBV2,CATQTSGRSTDTQYF
-,15,TRBV7-8,CASSQQRDTHYGYTF
-,12,TRBV5-1,CASRGGADTQYF
-,17,TRBV5-1,CASSLGPGQSSYNEQFF
-,12,TRBV24-1,CATSDYGETQYF
-,13,TRBV7-8,CASSLAEARTIYF
-,14,TRBV10-3,CAISGGGASYGYTF
-,14,TRBV9,CASSDSGVRNEQFF
-,16,TRBV18,CASSPLSGSANEKLFF
-,14,TRBV5-1,CASSSQPGGEKLFF
-,16,TRBV2,CASSQRRREVGSEQYF
-,14,TRBV10-3,CAISDRDIDQPQHF
-,15,TRBV6-2/TRBV6-3,CASSYPDRVNTEAFF
-,13,TRBV5-4,CASSKGQNTEAFF